This paragraph covers one TCR beta chain sequence. A junction end diverges from the germline sequence, so it may reflect a read error. Synthesis of TCR beta cDNA was carried out from about 500 ng total RNA with a constant-region primer. For TCR beta, libraries were produced by three nested multiplex PCR rounds using slightly modified ARM-PCR. TCRdb independently ran MiXCR on the multiplex PCR reads; one entry per CDR3 protein. The sample contains 320,000 or so distinct CDR3 sequences, 60% to 80% of which appear only once. This entry comes from a study of tumor-infiltrating lymphocytes in primary liver carcinoma. Alongside blood RNA obtained from unsorted whole blood, germline DNA was also extracted. The clonotype originates from a man in his forties or fifties with primary liver carcinoma and hepatitis B virus infection. Sequenced input: peripheral blood.

This CDR3 is CSSRGPVGGGNEQFF. DNA for the CDR3: TGCTCCAGCCGTGGCCCAGTGGGTGGGGGCAATGAGCAGTTCTTC. The chain joins TRBV5-1 to TRBJ2-1; tentatively, D is TRBD1 or TRBD2 (5 bases each). The CDR3 runs to 15 residues. Germline CDR1 is SGHRS and CDR2 is YFSETQ.